In its sample, the clone carrying this TCR beta chain was seen a few times. Its antigen is not identified. The data stem from a study of human T cells and chemical hapten exposure. Study-level points and caveats: Expanded TCRs created a significantly greater count of big CDR3 similarity clusters than controls did. High-frequency TCRs, those above 1 in 1000, stayed the same after DPC sensitization.

As for time point: pre-sensitization, week 0. Noted treatment: therapeutic diphenylcyclopropenone sensitization with weekly scalp DPC. The V gene lost 0 bases and the J gene lost 10 bases, with 9 bases spanning the gap. CDR1 and CDR2 (germline): MNHEY, SVGEGT. The length of the CDR3 is 12 residues. Unique molecular identifiers were attached to individual cDNA molecules during library preparation. In the original analysis: Ranging from about 20,000 to 690,600, TCR counts per sample had a median value of roughly 96,000. From the RACE reads, TCRdb called clonotypes with MiXCR, one entry per CDR3 protein. The V and J calls, along with clone size, are taken from TCRdb and not from the paper's own processing. This table has more than 250,000 distinct CDR3 sequences, approximately 8.6% appearing once.

The material sequenced was whole blood, taken in connection with sensitization to the hapten diphenylcyclopropenone (DPC). This TCR came from a woman between 40 and 55 years old with alopecia areata. Some clones in this sample may be carry-over from other donors' samples. The chain carries TRBV6-2 or TRBV6-3 and TRBJ1-1; D is unresolved. The CDR3 region is CASSYSELAAFF. CDR3 bases: TGTGCCAGCAGTTACTCGGAGCTCGCAGCTTTCTTT.